What follows are 21 T cell receptor beta chains derived from one specimen sequenced in a study of regulatory T cells in long-lasting Graves disease. Construction of the TCR beta libraries employed iRepertoire HTBI primers in conjunction with Arm-PCR of CDR3 regions. TCRdb re-called the multiplex PCR reads through MiXCR, storing one row per CDR3 protein. This sample has 450,000 to 650,000 distinct CDR3 sequences, with about 16% found just once. Noted time point: newly diagnosed GD, antithyroid drugs for less than 3 months. From RNA extracted from PBMCs, the TCR library was made. This same sample was also taken into another study, of T cells in Graves' hyperthyroidism and ophthalmopathy.

This specimen consisted of peripheral blood mononuclear cells (PBMCs), obtained at new diagnosis, from a patient treated with antithyroid drugs. Receptors were obtained from a woman aged 35 to 60 with Graves disease.

This clonotype came up many times. The chain is built from TRBV11-2 and TRBJ2-2; unclear D gene. V was shortened by 1 base and J by 4 bases, with 1 base between the two germline ends. Germline assignment: CDR1 SGHAT and CDR2 FQNNGV. The CDR3 sequence is 12 residues long. CDR3 in amino acids: CASSLVTGELFF. The CDR3 DNA reads TGTGCCAGCAGCTTAGTCACCGGGGAGCTGTTTTTT.

On this clonotype: One end of the junction does not line up with germline, which may come from a read error. The CDR3 coding sequence is TGTACCAGCAGTGAAGCGACAAATCAGCAAAATTCACCCCTCCACTTT. Residues: CTSSEATNQQNSPLHF. The rearrangement uses TRBV6-2 or TRBV6-3 and TRBJ1-6; D remains unclear. Germline CDR1 MNHEY, CDR2 SVGEGT. The CDR3 has 16 amino acids.

This clonotype was recorded at least ten times. The chain combines TRBV6-9 with TRBJ2-7; TRBD1 matches 7 bases. CDR1 is MNHGY, CDR2 SVAAGI, per germline. The ends lost 3 bases at V and 0 bases at J; junction bases unmatched: 5. CDR3 length equals 15 residues. CDR3 residues: CASSYDGTVSYEQYF. CDR3 bases: TGTGCCAGCAGTTACGACGGGACAGTCTCCTACGAGCAGTACTTC.

This clonotype was seen more than once but under ten times. The rearrangement joins TRBV9 to TRBJ2-3; 8 bases line up with TRBD2. The CDR3 length is 21 residues. Looked up from germline, CDR1 is SGDLS and CDR2 is YYNGEE. With 2 bases clipped from V and 0 bases from J, the junction kept 20 bases outside the gene matches. The CDR3 bases are TGTGCCAGCAGCGTGAGAACGGGTAGTAGCGGGAACCATCGCAGCACAGATACGCAGTATTTT. The encoded protein is CASSVRTGSSGNHRSTDTQYF.

This clonotype has a count of ten or more. The chain carries TRBV12-3 or TRBV12-4 and TRBJ1-5; weak D call: TRBD1 (6 bases). The V gene lost 5 bases and the J gene lost 2 bases, with 10 bases spanning the gap. The CDR3 runs to 14 residues. The CDR3 DNA reads as TGTGCCAGCAGTGGACAGCCCGGCAATCAGCCCCAGCATTTT. Residues: CASSGQPGNQPQHF.

This sequence joins TRBV27 and TRBJ1-1, with 11 bases identical to TRBD1. J was trimmed by 6 bases and V by 4 bases; bases with no gene match: 13. The germline CDR1 and CDR2 sequences are MNHEY and SMNVEV (reference sequence). The CDR3 is 17 residues long. CDR3 protein: CASSSPAPGQGGPEAFF. CDR3 nucleotides: TGTGCCAGCAGTTCCCCCGCCCCGGGACAGGGGGGCCCTGAAGCTTTCTTT.

V and J are TRBV3-1 and TRBJ2-7; TRBD1 is a possible D gene (6 bases). The CDR3 totals 14 residues. Trimming removed 4 bases from V and 6 bases from J, with 16 bases in between. Germline CDR1 LGHDT, CDR2 YNNKEL (reference sequence). DNA for the CDR3: TGTGCCAGCAGCCCCAGGGGAAGGCCCGGCGAGCAGTACTTC. It is translated as CASSPRGRPGEQYF.

The sample holds many counts of this clonotype. The gene calls are TRBV27 and TRBJ2-1; no clear D gene. Germline CDR1 is MNHEY and CDR2 is SMNVEV (reference sequence). The CDR3 has 14 residues. Trimming left V 0 bases short and J 8 bases short, with 11 bases between. Here the CDR3 DNA reads TGTGCCAGCAGTTTATCGTCGGGCTTCTATGAGCAGTTCTTC. As protein: CASSLSSGFYEQFF.

This clonotype was seen ten or more times. The chain recombines TRBV24-1 with TRBJ2-3; D not resolved. The CDR3 has 15 residues. The germline V gene encodes CDR1 KGHDR and CDR2 SFDVKD. V lost 6 bases to trimming and J lost 0 bases, with 12 bases between them. The CDR3 nucleotides are TGTGCCACCAGTCCGTCCGACGGTAGCACAGATACGCAGTATTTT. Its translation: CATSPSDGSTDTQYF.

This chain connects TRBV15 to TRBJ2-1; 9 bases agree with TRBD2. V shed 1 base and J 4 bases; nucleotides not matched to a gene: 2. In germline, CDR1 is LNHNV, CDR2 YYDKDF (reference sequence). The CDR3 has 15 residues. The CDR3 nucleotides are TGTGCCACCAGCAGAGCGAGCGGGGGGTACAATGAGCAGTTCTTC. It translates to CATSRASGGYNEQFF.

This clonotype was observed at least ten times. The chain recombines TRBV28 with TRBJ1-2; 7 bases match TRBD1. CDR3 length equals 14 residues. V lost 6 bases to trimming and J lost 5 bases; unmatched junction nucleotides: 9. Germline CDR1 and CDR2: MDHEN and SYDVKM. DNA for the CDR3: TGTGCCAGCAGACCACGCCAGGGGGGATATGGCTACACCTTC. It codes for CASRPRQGGYGYTF.

The genes are TRBV11-3 and TRBJ1-1; D may be TRBD1 (5 bases). This CDR3 spans 13 amino acids. The V end lost 5 bases, the J end lost 6 bases, and 13 bases lay between the germline ends. Germline-derived CDR1 and CDR2 are SGHNT and YENEEA. This chain's CDR3 is CASSLQVFAEAFF. The CDR3 bases are TGTGCCAGCAGCCTACAGGTTTTCGCTGAAGCTTTCTTT. The whole variable domain, filled in from reference TRBV11-3 and TRBJ1-1, reads EAGVVQSPRYKIIEKKQPVAFWCNPISGHNTLYWYLQNLGQGPELLIRYENEEAVDDSQLPKDRFSAERLKGVDSTLKIQPAELGDSAVYLCASSLQVFAEAFFGQGTRLTVV.

This clonotype was recorded at least ten times. The rearrangement uses TRBV7-3 and TRBJ2-1, with D unclear. The CDR3 is 15 residues long. Germline V gene sequence: CDR1 SGHTA, CDR2 FQGTGA. The V and J ends lost 2 bases and 2 bases respectively, with 10 bases between them. The CDR3 loop is CASSLFRSPYNEQFF. The CDR3 DNA is TGTGCCAGCAGCTTATTCCGGTCCCCCTACAATGAGCAGTTCTTC.

The sample holds many counts of this clonotype. This chain connects TRBV3-1 to TRBJ2-7; TRBD1 aligns across 8 bases. Losses at the gene ends were 2 bases for V and 2 bases for J; bases not matched to a gene: 2. The CDR3 runs 14 residues. In germline, CDR1 is LGHDT, CDR2 YNNKEL (reference sequence). The CDR3, as DNA: TGTGCCAGCAGCCAAATGACAGGGGCCTACGAGCAGTACTTC. It codes for CASSQMTGAYEQYF.

Regarding this clonotype: A much more abundant neighbour one base away suggests this may be a read error. The CDR3 end shows no conserved phenylalanine or tryptophan, and so a read error is likely. The chain employs TRBV11-2 and TRBJ2-7; 10 nucleotides match TRBD2. CDR3 length: 14 residues. After removal of 5 bases from V and 0 bases from J, the junction contained 1 base not matched to a gene. Germline V lookup: CDR1 SGHAT, CDR2 FQNNGV. The CDR3 DNA reads as TGTGCCAGCAGCCCTAGCGGGGGCTCCTACGAGCAGTACCTC. This translates into CASSPSGGSYEQYL.

This clonotype was seen a handful of times. The rearrangement links TRBV30 to TRBJ2-3; D gene unclear. The CDR3 extends over 14 amino acids. Germline V lookup: CDR1 GTSNPN, CDR2 SVGIG (reference sequence). Trimming left V 1 base short and J 5 bases short, with 13 bases between. CDR3 amino acids: CAWSGVAAKDTQYF. CDR3 in DNA: TGTGCCTGGAGTGGGGTGGCGGCGAAAGATACGCAGTATTTT.

This clonotype was seen repeatedly, ten times or more. J is TRBJ2-7 and V is TRBV19, with TRBD1 identical over 7 bases. Germline V lookup: CDR1 LNHDA, CDR2 SQIVND (reference sequence). With 6 bases clipped from V and 2 bases from J, the junction kept 1 base outside the gene matches. This CDR3 region has 12 residues. In DNA form, the CDR3 reads TGTGCCAGTAGGGGACAGACCTACGAGCAGTACTTC. As protein: CASRGQTYEQYF.

The chain employs TRBV6-1 and TRBJ1-2; D not certain. Germline CDR1 and CDR2: MNHNS and SASEGT. This CDR3 region has 10 residues. V lost 7 bases to trimming and J lost 3 bases, with 3 bases between them. Here the CDR3 DNA reads TGTGCCAGCACAGACTATGGCTACACCTTC. Its protein product is CASTDYGYTF.

This clonotype was detected only a few times. This may come from a read error, since a much larger clone is one base off. The chain has TRBV6-9 and TRBJ1-1, with a tentative D call TRBD1 (6 bases). The V end was cut by 3 bases, the J end by 2 bases, with 10 bases between. The germline gives CDR1 MNHGY, CDR2 SVAAGI. The CDR3 contains 14 residues. For the CDR3, the DNA is TGTGCCAGCAGTTACGGACAGATAAACACTGAAGCTTTCTTT. Translating it yields CASSYGQINTEAFF.

The chain recombines TRBV6-1 with TRBJ2-5; 7 bases match TRBD1. The CDR3 contains 13 residues. Germline V CDR1 and CDR2: MNHNS, SASEGT. Unmatched junction bases numbered 5, after V lost 8 bases and J lost 2 bases. Written as DNA, the CDR3 is TGTGCCAGCTGCCCGACAGGGCAAGAGACCCAGTACTTC. Protein product: CASCPTGQETQYF.

This clonotype was observed at least ten times. The rearrangement uses TRBV7-9 and TRBJ2-1; 9 positions agree with TRBD2. In germline, CDR1 is SEHNR, CDR2 FQNEAQ (reference sequence). V trimming: 1 base; J trimming: 5 bases; junction bases outside the gene matches: 6. The CDR3 is 16 residues long. DNA for the CDR3: TGTGCCAGCAGCTTAGTGGTAGCGGGGGCCCACAATGAGCAGTTCTTC. Translated: CASSLVVAGAHNEQFF.